One T cell receptor beta chain is described in this entry. The target antigen is unknown. TCRdb's table, derived via immunoSEQ multiplex PCR, lists solely in-frame clones and lacks some. The sample carries 200,000 to 250,000 clones, approximately 87% recorded once. These data come from a study of cytomegalovirus exposure and HLA in healthy donors. Study-level information: Later, an analysis reported that the 120 or so validation repertoires had used the same platform as the approximately 630 first-cohort repertoires. General observations from the study: 164 TCR beta chains were listed as cytomegalovirus-associated.

The CDR3 totals 14 residues. In germline, CDR1 is SGHRS, CDR2 YFSETQ. V trimming: 4 bases; J trimming: 8 bases; junction bases outside the gene matches: 11. The chain recombines TRBV5-1 with TRBJ1-2, with 7 nucleotides matching TRBD1. The receptor was derived from a woman between 18 and 29 years old in good health and CMV-seronegative. What was sequenced was PBMCs. The CDR3 loop is CASSRQGGGEGYTF. CDR3 DNA: TGCGCCAGCAGCCGTCAGGGGGGAGGTGAGGGCTACACCTTC.